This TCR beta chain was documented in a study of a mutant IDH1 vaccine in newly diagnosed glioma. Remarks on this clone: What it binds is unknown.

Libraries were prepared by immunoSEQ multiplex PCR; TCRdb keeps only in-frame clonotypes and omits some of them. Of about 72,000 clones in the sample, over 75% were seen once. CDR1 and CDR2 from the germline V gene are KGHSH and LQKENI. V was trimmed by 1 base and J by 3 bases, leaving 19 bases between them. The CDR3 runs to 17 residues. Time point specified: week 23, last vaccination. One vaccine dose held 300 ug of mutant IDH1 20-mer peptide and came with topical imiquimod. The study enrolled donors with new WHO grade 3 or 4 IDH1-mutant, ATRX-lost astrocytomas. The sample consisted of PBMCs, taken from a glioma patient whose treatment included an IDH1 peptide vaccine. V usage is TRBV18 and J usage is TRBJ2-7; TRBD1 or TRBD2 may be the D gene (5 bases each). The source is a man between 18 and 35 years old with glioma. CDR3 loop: CASSPRAGTRSGYEQYF. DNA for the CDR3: TGTGCCAGCTCACCACGGGCAGGGACGCGCTCTGGCTACGAGCAGTACTTC.